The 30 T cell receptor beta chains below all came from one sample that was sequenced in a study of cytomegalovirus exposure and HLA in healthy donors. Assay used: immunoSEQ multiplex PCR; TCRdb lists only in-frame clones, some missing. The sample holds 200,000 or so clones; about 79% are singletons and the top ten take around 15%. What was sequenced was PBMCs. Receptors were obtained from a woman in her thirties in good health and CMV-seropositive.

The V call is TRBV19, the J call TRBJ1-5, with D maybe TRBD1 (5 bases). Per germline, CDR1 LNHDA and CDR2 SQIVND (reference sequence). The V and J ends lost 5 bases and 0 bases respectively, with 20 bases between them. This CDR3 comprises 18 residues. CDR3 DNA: TGTGCCAGTAGTTTCCAGGGTATGGGGGGATATAGCAATCAGCCCCAGCATTTT. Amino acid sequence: CASSFQGMGGYSNQPQHF.

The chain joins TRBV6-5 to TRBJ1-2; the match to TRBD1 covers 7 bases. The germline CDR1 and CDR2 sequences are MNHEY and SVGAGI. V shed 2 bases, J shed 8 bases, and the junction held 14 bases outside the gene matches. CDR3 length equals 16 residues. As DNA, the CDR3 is TGTGCCAGCAGTTACCGGGTTAATACAGGGGCAGGCGGCTACACCTTC. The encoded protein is CASSYRVNTGAGGYTF.

The CDR3 spells CAGSQGVVYGYTF. DNA for the CDR3: TGTGCCGGCTCACAGGGGGTCGTCTATGGCTACACCTTC. The chain recombines TRBV2 with TRBJ1-2, with 8 bases identical to TRBD1. Trimming cost V 11 bases and J 4 bases; bases outside gene matches: 9. Looked up from germline, CDR1 is SNHLY and CDR2 is FYNNEI. This CDR3 has 13 amino acids.

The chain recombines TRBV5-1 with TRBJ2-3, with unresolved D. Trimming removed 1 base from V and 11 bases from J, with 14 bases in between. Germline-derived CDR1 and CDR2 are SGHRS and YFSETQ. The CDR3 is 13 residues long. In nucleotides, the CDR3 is TGCGCCAGCAGCTTGCCACAGACGATTAGGCAGTATTTT. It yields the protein CASSLPQTIRQYF.

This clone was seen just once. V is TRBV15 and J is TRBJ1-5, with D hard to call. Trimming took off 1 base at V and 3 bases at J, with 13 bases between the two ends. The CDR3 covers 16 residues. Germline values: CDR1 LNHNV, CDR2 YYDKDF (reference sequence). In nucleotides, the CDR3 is TGTGCCACCAGCAGAGTTCTGGCAGGTCTCAATCAGCCCCAGCATTTT. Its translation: CATSRVLAGLNQPQHF.

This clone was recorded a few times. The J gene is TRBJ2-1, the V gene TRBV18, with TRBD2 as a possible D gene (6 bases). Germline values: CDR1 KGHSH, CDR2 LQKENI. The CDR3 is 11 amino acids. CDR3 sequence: CLTEGNNEQFF. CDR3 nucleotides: TGTCTTACGGAGGGGAACAATGAGCAGTTCTTC.

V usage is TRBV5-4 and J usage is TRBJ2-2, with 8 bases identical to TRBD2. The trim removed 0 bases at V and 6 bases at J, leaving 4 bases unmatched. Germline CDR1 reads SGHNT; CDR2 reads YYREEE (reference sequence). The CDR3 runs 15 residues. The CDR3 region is CASSLAGGVAGELFF. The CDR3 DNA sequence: TGTGCCAGCAGCTTGGCGGGAGGGGTCGCCGGGGAGCTGTTTTTT.

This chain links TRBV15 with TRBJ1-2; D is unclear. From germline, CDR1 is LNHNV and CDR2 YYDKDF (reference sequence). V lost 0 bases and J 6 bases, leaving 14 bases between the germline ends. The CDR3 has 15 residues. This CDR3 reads CATSRDVRTVDGYTF. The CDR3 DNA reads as TGTGCCACCAGCAGAGATGTCCGTACAGTAGATGGCTACACCTTC.

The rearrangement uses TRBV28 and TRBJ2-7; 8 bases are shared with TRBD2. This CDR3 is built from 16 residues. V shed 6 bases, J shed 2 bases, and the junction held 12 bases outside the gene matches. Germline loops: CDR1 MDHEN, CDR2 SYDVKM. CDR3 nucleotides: TGTGCCAGCAGGGTAGTAGGGACTAGGTCTACCTACGAGCAGTACTTC. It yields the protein CASRVVGTRSTYEQYF.

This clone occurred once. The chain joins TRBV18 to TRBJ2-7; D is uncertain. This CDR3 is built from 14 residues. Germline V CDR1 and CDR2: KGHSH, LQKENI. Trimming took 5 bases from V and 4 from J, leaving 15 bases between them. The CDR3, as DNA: TGTGCCAGCTCAAGGTTTACGGCGGAATACGAGCAGTACTTC. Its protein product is CASSRFTAEYEQYF.

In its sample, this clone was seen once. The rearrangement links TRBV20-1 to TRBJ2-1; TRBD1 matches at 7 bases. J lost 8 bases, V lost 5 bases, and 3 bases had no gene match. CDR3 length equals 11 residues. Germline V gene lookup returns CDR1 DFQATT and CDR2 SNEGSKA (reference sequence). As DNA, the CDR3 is TGCAGTGCTGACAGGGTGGATGAGCAGTTCTTC. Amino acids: CSADRVDEQFF.

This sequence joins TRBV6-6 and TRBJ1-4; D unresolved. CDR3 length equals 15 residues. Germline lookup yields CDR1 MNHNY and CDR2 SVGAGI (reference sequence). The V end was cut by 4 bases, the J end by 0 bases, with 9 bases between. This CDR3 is CASSSIAATNEKLFF. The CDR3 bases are TGTGCCAGCAGTTCGATTGCAGCAACTAATGAAAAACTGTTTTTT.

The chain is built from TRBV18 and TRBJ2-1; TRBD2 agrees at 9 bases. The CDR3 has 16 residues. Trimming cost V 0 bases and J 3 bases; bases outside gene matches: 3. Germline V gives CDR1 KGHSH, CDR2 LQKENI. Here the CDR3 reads CASSPPTSGNYNEQFF. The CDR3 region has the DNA TGTGCCAGCTCACCACCGACTAGCGGAAACTACAATGAGCAGTTCTTC.

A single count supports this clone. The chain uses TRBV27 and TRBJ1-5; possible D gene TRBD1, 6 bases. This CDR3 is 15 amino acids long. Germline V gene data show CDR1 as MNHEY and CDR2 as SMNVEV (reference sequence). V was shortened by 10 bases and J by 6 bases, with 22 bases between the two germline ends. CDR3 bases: TGTGCCACCTCTAGTACGGGCAGGGGTGGTCAGCCCCAGCATTTT. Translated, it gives CATSSTGRGGQPQHF.

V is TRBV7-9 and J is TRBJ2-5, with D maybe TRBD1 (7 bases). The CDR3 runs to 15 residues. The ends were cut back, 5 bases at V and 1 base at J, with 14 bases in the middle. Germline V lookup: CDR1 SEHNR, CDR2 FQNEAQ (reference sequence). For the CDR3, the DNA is TGTGCCAGCAGCGGAGGGACAGCCCTCCAAGAGACCCAGTACTTC. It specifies CASSGGTALQETQYF. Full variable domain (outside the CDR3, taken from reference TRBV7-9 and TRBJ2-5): DTGVSQNPRHKITKRGQNVTFRCDPISEHNRLYWYRQTLGQGPEFLTYFQNEAQLEKSRLLSDRFSAERPKGSFSTLEIQRTEQGDSAMYLCASSGGTALQETQYFGPGTRLLVL.

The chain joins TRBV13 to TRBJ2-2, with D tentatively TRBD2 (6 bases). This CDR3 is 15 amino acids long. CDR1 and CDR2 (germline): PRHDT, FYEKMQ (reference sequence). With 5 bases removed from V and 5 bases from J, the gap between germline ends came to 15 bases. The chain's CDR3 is CASSHGGPGTGELFF. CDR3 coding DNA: TGTGCCAGCAGCCATGGAGGGCCGGGGACCGGGGAGCTGTTTTTT.

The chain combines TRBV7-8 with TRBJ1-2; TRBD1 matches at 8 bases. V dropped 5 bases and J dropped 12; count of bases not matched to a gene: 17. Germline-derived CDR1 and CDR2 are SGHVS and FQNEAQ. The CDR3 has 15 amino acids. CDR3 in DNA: TGTGCCAGCAGCCGATTTGGTAGGACAGGGCTTGTCGACACCTTC. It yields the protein CASSRFGRTGLVDTF.

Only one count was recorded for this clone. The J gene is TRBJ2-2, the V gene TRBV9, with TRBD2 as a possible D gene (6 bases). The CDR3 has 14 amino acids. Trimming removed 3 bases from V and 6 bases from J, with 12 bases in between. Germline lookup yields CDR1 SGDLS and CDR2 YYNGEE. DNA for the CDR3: TGTGCCAGCAGCGCTCTTACTAGCTCCGGGGAGCTGTTTTTT. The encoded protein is CASSALTSSGELFF.

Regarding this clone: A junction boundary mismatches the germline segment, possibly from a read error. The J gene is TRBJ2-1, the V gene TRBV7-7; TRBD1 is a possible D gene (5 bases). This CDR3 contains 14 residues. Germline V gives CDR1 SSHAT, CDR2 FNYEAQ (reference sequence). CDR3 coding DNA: TGTGCTAGCAGCTTACAGGTCGGTGGGAATGAGCAGTTCTTC. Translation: CASSLQVGGNEQFF. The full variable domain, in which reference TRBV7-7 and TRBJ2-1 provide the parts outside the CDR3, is GAGVSQSPRYKVTKRGQDVTLRCDPISSHATLYWYQQALGQGPEFLTYFNYEAQPDKSGLPSDRFSAERPEGSISTLTIQRTEQRDSAMYRCASSLQVGGNEQFFGPGTRLTVL.

DNA for the CDR3: TGTGCCAGCAGTTCATACAGGAACACTGAAGCTTTCTTT. It encodes CASSSYRNTEAFF. V usage is TRBV27 and J usage is TRBJ1-1, with D unresolved. The V and J ends lost 4 bases and 1 base respectively, with 7 bases between them. The germline V gene has CDR1 MNHEY and CDR2 SMNVEV (reference sequence). This CDR3 is built from 13 residues.

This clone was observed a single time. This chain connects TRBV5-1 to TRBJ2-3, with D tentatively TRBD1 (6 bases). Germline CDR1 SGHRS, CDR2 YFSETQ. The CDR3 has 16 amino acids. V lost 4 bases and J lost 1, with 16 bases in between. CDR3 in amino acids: CASSINTGSGTDTQYF. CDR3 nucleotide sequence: TGCGCCAGCAGCATTAACACAGGGAGTGGCACAGATACGCAGTATTTT.

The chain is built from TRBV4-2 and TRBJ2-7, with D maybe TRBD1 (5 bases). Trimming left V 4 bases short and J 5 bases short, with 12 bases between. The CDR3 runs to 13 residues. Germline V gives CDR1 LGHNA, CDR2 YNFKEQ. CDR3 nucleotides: TGTGCCAGCAGCCCCGTAGGGGCGGACGAGCAGTACTTC. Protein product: CASSPVGADEQYF.

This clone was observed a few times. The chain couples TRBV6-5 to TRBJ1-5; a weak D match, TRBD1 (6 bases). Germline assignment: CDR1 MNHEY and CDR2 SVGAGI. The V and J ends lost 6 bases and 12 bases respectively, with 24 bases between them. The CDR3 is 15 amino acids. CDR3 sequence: CASSPLIGGKGDQHF. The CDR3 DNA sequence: TGTGCCAGCAGCCCCCTGATTGGGGGTAAGGGGGACCAGCATTTT.

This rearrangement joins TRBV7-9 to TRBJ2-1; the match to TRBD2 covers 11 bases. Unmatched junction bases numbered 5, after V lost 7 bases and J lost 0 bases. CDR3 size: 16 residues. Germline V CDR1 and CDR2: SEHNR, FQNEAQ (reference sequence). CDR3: CASTETSGDSYNEQFF. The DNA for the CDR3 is TGTGCCAGCACTGAGACTAGCGGGGACTCCTACAATGAGCAGTTCTTC.

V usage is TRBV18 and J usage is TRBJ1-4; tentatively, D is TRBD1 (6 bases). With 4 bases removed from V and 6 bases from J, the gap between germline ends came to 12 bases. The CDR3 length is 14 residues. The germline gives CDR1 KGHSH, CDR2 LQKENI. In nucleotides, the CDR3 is TGTGCCAGCTCACGTGGGGGCCAGGATGAAAAACTGTTTTTT. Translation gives CASSRGGQDEKLFF.

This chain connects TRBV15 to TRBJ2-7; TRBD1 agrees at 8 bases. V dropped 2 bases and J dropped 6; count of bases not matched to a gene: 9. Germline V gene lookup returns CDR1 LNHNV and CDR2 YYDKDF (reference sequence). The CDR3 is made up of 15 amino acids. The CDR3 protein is CATSRTGGILGEQYF. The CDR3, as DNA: TGTGCCACCAGCAGAACAGGGGGAATCCTTGGCGAGCAGTACTTC.

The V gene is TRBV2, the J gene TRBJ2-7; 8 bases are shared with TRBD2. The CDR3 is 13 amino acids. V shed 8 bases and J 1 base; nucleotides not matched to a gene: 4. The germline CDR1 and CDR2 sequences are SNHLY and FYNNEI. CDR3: CASYSGVSYEQYF. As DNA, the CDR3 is TGTGCCAGCTATAGCGGGGTTTCCTACGAGCAGTACTTC.

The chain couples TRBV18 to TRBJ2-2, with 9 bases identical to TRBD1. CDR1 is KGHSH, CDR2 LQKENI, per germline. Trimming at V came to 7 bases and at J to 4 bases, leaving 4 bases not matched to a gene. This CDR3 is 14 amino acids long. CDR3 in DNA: TGTGCCAGCTACCGGGACAGGGCCACCGGGGAGCTGTTTTTT. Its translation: CASYRDRATGELFF.

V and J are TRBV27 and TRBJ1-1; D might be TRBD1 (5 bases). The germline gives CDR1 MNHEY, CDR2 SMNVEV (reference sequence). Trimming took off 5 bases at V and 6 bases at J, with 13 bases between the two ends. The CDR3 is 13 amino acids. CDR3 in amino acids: CASSLQGLAEAFF. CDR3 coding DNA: TGTGCCAGCAGTCTCCAGGGACTAGCTGAAGCTTTCTTT.

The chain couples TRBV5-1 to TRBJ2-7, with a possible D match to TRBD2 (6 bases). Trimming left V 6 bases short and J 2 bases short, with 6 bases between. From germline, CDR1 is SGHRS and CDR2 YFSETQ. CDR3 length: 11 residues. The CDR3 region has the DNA TGCGCCAGCACGGGAGCCTACGAGCAGTACTTC. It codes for CASTGAYEQYF.